This T cell receptor beta chain is drawn from a study of T cell responses to AZD1222 COVID-19 vaccine (dated by TCRdb to 2020 to 2023). Background on the whole study: AZD1222 recipients with second doses at about 4 weeks or about 12 weeks were pooled, because spike-specific TCR depth and breadth did not differ between schedules. Enrollment into the trials was organized by age into subgroups of 18-55, 56-69 and 70-plus years, and those subgroups contained roughly 140, 27 and 60 TCR-sequenced participants, respectively. A total of approximately 240 trial participants underwent TCR sequencing, of whom some 200 had received two doses of AZD1222 and some 25 had received two doses of the MenACWY control vaccine.

The CDR3 regions of human TCRbeta chains were subjected to immunosequencing. The source study handled its data this way. Repertoire TCRs were matched against a reference library of SARS-CoV-2-specific TCRs generated with the MIRA antigen-specificity platform. Breadth was defined as the fraction of unique TCRs that were SARS-CoV-2-associated, and depth was defined as the fraction of total T cells that were SARS-CoV-2-associated. Using the MIRA data, every spike-specific TCR was mapped to the spike region that the TCR reacted to and assigned to either a CD4 or a CD8 class. Log10-transformed breadth and depth values were compared by one-way ANOVA with Sidak's multiple comparisons tests. This is the immuneACCESS table as TCRdb keeps it, with only in-frame sequences that have V and J called. A part of the clones is gone; compared with another copy, unresolved V genes explain less than half, and the rest is unexplained. V, J and clone size are those of that table, while D and trimming were read from the DNA. A total of some 150,000 clones appear in this sample, 70% to 90% of them only once. The ten top clones hold about 3.5% of the sample.

Broader findings and caveats from the paper: CD4 TCRs associated with the vaccine covered the entire spike protein, and the dominant responses were in regions 160-218 and 743-854. Most participants were white British and females outnumbered males, and the authors suggested that clonal diversity may have been underestimated. Because no samples from the day 14 peak response were available, repertoires could be characterized only after the peak T cell response. Conclusions about previously exposed vaccinees were limited because only five to seven AZD1222 recipients were SARS-CoV-2 seropositive at baseline. In the small 56-69-year group, the increase in depth fell short of significance, most likely because of low power. Reportedly, close to half of the unique spike-specific TCRs recognized epitopes lying outside the regions that are mutated in the B.1.351 and B.1.1.7 variants. A significant rise in spike-specific TCR breadth and depth was observed after two AZD1222 doses relative to day 0 and relative to MenACWY recipients.

On this clone itself: No antigen is known for it. Per-nucleotide qualities are absent, and no much larger clonotype sits a single base away.

V loses 0 bases, J loses 0 bases, and the germline ends lie 13 bases apart. The CDR3 runs 18 residues from the cysteine to the phenylalanine. This entry keeps only the CDR3 DNA: 54 bases, framed from base 1. The germline V gene yields SGHRS for CDR1 and YFSETQ for CDR2. According to the study, the label for this sample's time point signals: baseline before first vaccination. Samples from vaccinated people were obtained from the UK trials COV001 and COV002, which included a single-blind randomized controlled phase 2/3 trial of AZD1222 (ChAdOx1 nCoV-19) in healthy adults. For TCRbeta chain sequencing, PBMC samples were collected from trial participants at day 0 and at day 28 after the second dose.

The receptor's source is an adult in good health. The sample consisted of peripheral blood, taken on day 0 of AZD1222 vaccination. This chain joins TRBV5-1 to TRBJ1-6, and the D gene may be TRBD1, 6 bases matching. CDR3 region: CASSLEWGASSYNSPLHF. Read as DNA, the sequence is TGCGCCAGCAGCTTGGAATGGGGGGCGAGCTCCTATAATTCACCCCTCCACTTT.